These 32 T cell receptor beta chains were all obtained from the same sample, sequenced in a study of T-cell reconstitution after alpha-beta-depleted transplantation in children. Library preparation (for TCRbeta) was performed with unique molecular identifiers. MiXCR, applied by TCRdb to the PCR reads, yields one record per CDR3 protein. The table records some 70,000 distinct CDR3 sequences, 4% to 5% of them present only once. Sequencing used PBMCs, mostly from graft donor cells, obtained 180 days after TCRalphabeta/CD19-depleted stem cell transplant. The receptors shown here come from a boy younger than two who had a stem cell transplant for acute myeloid leukemia, so the T cells may come from the graft donor.

This clonotype was picked up many times. J is TRBJ2-5 and V is TRBV6-2 or TRBV6-3, with 8 bases matching TRBD1. The CDR3 has 14 amino acids. J lost 1 base, V lost 5 bases, and 3 bases had no gene match. CDR1 MNHEY and CDR2 SVGEGT come from the germline V gene. The CDR3 reads CASSHGQGQETQYF. The CDR3 DNA follows: TGTGCCAGCAGTCACGGACAGGGCCAAGAGACCCAGTACTTC.

The table lists this clonotype with many counts. The V and J genes are TRBV18 and TRBJ2-3; 12 bases are a match to TRBD2. CDR1 and CDR2 from the germline V gene are KGHSH and LQKENI. The CDR3 has 15 amino acids. Trimming cost V 3 bases and J 6 bases; bases outside gene matches: 4. CDR3 in DNA: TGTGCCAGCTCACCGCTAGCGGGGGGGCCTGATACGCAGTATTTT. Its protein product is CASSPLAGGPDTQYF.

Many counts were recorded for this clonotype. V gene TRBV7-6 combines with J gene TRBJ2-3; 9 nucleotides align to TRBD1. This CDR3 has 14 residues. CDR1 SGHVS and CDR2 FNYEAQ come from the germline V gene. The junction had 3 bases not matched to a gene; V was cut back by 5 bases and J by 3 bases. CDR3 protein: CASSGTGRTDTQYF. In DNA, the CDR3 is TGTGCCAGCAGCGGGACAGGGAGAACAGATACGCAGTATTTT. Full variable domain (remainder filled in from reference TRBV7-6 and TRBJ2-3): GAGVSQSPRYKVTKRGQDVALRCDPISGHVSLYWYRQALGQGPEFLTYFNYEAQQDKSGLPNDRFSAERPEGSISTLTIQRTEQRDSAMYRCASSGTGRTDTQYFGPGTRLTVL.

This clonotype has a count of ten or more. The J gene is TRBJ2-3, the V gene TRBV12-3 or TRBV12-4; 11 bases match TRBD2. V lost 7 bases and J lost 2; bases outside the gene matches: 17. The length of the CDR3 is 19 residues. The CDR3 here is CASKLFLAGGGGYTDTQYF. DNA for the CDR3: TGTGCCAGCAAACTTTTTTTAGCGGGGGGGGGCGGTTACACAGATACGCAGTATTTT.

In this sample, this clonotype turned up many times. V and J are TRBV20-1 and TRBJ1-3; 11 bases are shared with TRBD1. V dropped 1 base and J dropped 0; count of bases not matched to a gene: 8. CDR1 and CDR2 (germline): DFQATT, SNEGSKA (reference sequence). The CDR3 runs 18 residues. Here the CDR3 DNA reads TGCAGTGCTAGAGGGGATGGGACAGGGGGATTCTCTGGAAACACCATATATTTT. Protein: CSARGDGTGGFSGNTIYF.

This clonotype was observed many times. The chain couples TRBV29-1 to TRBJ2-3; 7 nucleotides line up with TRBD1. The V and J ends lost 4 bases and 1 base, in that order; junction bases with no gene match: 14. Germline CDR1 reads SQVTM; CDR2 reads ANQGSEA. The CDR3 consists of 17 residues. The DNA of the CDR3 is TGCAGCGTTGGAGGTATTGAACAGGGGTGGGGCACAGATACGCAGTATTTT. Translation gives CSVGGIEQGWGTDTQYF.

This clonotype appeared many times. The chain has TRBV12-3 or TRBV12-4 and TRBJ2-5; D unclear. V gave up 3 bases and J gave up 3 bases, with 8 bases separating them. CDR3 length: 13 amino acids. CDR3 in amino acids: CASSFRWEETQYF. The CDR3 nucleotides read TGTGCCAGCAGTTTCCGATGGGAAGAGACCCAGTACTTC.

This clonotype showed up many times. This chain connects TRBV11-2 to TRBJ2-7; the D gene could be TRBD1 or TRBD2 (5 bases each). Trimming removed 5 bases at V and 4 bases at J, with 21 bases between. CDR3 length: 16 residues. CDR1 SGHAT and CDR2 FQNNGV come from the germline V gene. The CDR3 bases are TGTGCCAGCAGCCCGTTAAGGGGCGAATGGGGGTACGAGCAGTACGTC. Its protein is CASSPLRGEWGYEQYV.

This chain links TRBV6-5 with TRBJ2-5; 8 bases are shared with TRBD1. Unmatched junction bases numbered 3, after V lost 7 bases and J lost 2 bases. CDR3 length: 13 residues. Germline CDR1 and CDR2: MNHEY and SVGAGI. In DNA form, the CDR3 reads TGTGCCAGCATTTGGACAGGGCAAGAGACCCAGTACTTC. Amino acid sequence: CASIWTGQETQYF.

This clonotype was counted many times. This chain uses TRBV6-2 or TRBV6-3 with TRBJ2-7, with TRBD1 identical over 8 bases. Germline CDR1 reads MNHEY; CDR2 reads SVGEGT. The ends lost 0 bases at V and 4 bases at J; junction bases unmatched: 14. CDR3 length: 18 residues. CDR3 amino acids: CASSYSGPSGTGPYEQYF. The CDR3 bases are TGTGCCAGCAGTTACTCCGGCCCCTCCGGGACAGGCCCGTACGAGCAGTACTTC.

This clonotype came up many times. The chain couples TRBV20-1 to TRBJ2-3, with 9 bases fitting TRBD2. CDR3 length: 14 residues. Germline V gene data show CDR1 as DFQATT and CDR2 as SNEGSKA (reference sequence). J lost 2 bases, V lost 1 base, and 1 base had no gene match. The CDR3, as DNA: TGCAGTGCTAGAGTAGCGGGGGTCACAGATACGCAGTATTTT. It codes for CSARVAGVTDTQYF.

Many counts were recorded for this clonotype. The chain employs TRBV7-8 and TRBJ2-7; 11 bases agree with TRBD1. The closer fit of TRBJ2-1 to the DNA end suggests the J call may be wrong. The CDR3 is 15 amino acids. CDR1 and CDR2 (germline): SGHVS, FQNEAQ. CDR3 in amino acids: CASSPPGQGGYEQFF. CDR3 coding DNA: TGTGCCAGCAGCCCGCCGGGACAGGGGGGATACGAGCAGTTCTTC.

This clonotype was recorded at least ten times. The V gene is TRBV27, the J gene TRBJ2-7; D is possibly TRBD1 (6 bases). Germline V gene sequence: CDR1 MNHEY, CDR2 SMNVEV (reference sequence). The CDR3 has 15 amino acids. V lost 6 bases and J 3 bases, leaving 18 bases between the germline ends. This CDR3 is CASRRPGQSRYEQYF. The CDR3 region has the DNA TGTGCCAGCAGAAGACCCGGACAGAGCCGCTACGAGCAGTACTTC.

This clonotype was seen many times. The chain uses TRBV7-2 and TRBJ2-1; 9 bases agree with TRBD2. Per the germline V gene, CDR1 is SGHTA and CDR2 is FQGNSA. The trim removed 1 base at V and 7 bases at J, leaving 8 bases unmatched. The CDR3 runs 16 residues. The CDR3 region is CASSLERASGVNEQFF. The CDR3 bases are TGTGCCAGCAGCTTAGAACGGGCTAGCGGGGTGAATGAGCAGTTCTTC.

At least ten counts were recorded for this clonotype. The V and J genes are TRBV5-1 and TRBJ2-1; 9 nucleotides line up with TRBD2. Germline values: CDR1 SGHRS, CDR2 YFSETQ. CDR3 length: 15 residues. V gave up 2 bases and J gave up 7 bases; unmatched junction bases: 7. The CDR3 protein is CASSLGGGAGNEQFF. The CDR3 region has the DNA TGCGCCAGCAGCTTAGGCGGGGGGGCCGGGAATGAGCAGTTCTTC.

The table lists this clonotype with many counts. This sequence joins TRBV4-3 and TRBJ1-2; D is possibly TRBD1 (5 bases). Looked up from germline, CDR1 is LGHNA and CDR2 is YSLEER. Trimming left V 4 bases short and J 4 bases short, with 16 bases between. There are 15 residues in the CDR3. This CDR3 is CASSPTRDALYGYTF. The CDR3 DNA sequence: TGCGCCAGCAGCCCCACCAGGGACGCCCTCTATGGCTACACCTTC.

This clonotype was observed at least ten times. Here the CDR3 DNA reads TGCAGTGCTAGAGACGCACAGGGCGCTACCTACGAGCAGTACGTC. It yields the protein CSARDAQGATYEQYV. This chain links TRBV20-1 with TRBJ2-7, with a weak D call TRBD1 (6 bases). The germline V gene has CDR1 DFQATT and CDR2 SNEGSKA (reference sequence). CDR3 size: 15 residues. Trimming took off 0 bases at V and 2 bases at J, with 14 bases between the two ends.

Worth noting for this clonotype: A much larger clone lies one base from this, so it may be a read error. The chain uses TRBV5-5 and TRBJ2-3; D gene uncertain. The CDR3 runs 12 residues. CDR1 is SGHKS, CDR2 YYEKEE, per germline (reference sequence). For the CDR3, the DNA is TGTGCCACCAGCTGGGCTGCAGATACGCAGTATTTT. It codes for CATSWAADTQYF.

This clonotype has a count of ten or more. CDR3 coding DNA: TGTGCCAGCAGCTCGACATATACCGGGGAGCTGTTTTTT. The encoded protein is CASSSTYTGELFF. V is TRBV7-9 and J is TRBJ2-2, with D unclear. V shed 4 bases and J shed 5 bases, with 8 bases lying between them. CDR1 and CDR2 (germline): SEHNR, FQNEAQ (reference sequence). The CDR3 is 13 residues long.

This clonotype was recorded at least ten times. The CDR3 is CASSLRDRGNYGYTF. Here the CDR3 DNA reads TGTGCCAGCAGCTTACGCGACAGGGGGAACTATGGCTACACCTTC. The V call is TRBV7-9, the J call TRBJ1-2; 9 bases agree with TRBD1. From germline, CDR1 is SEHNR and CDR2 FQNEAQ (reference sequence). V was pared by 2 bases and J by 2 bases, with 3 bases of the junction left unmatched. The CDR3 runs to 15 residues.

This clonotype came up many times. V usage is TRBV7-9 and J usage is TRBJ2-7; 13 bases line up with TRBD2. The V and J ends lost 5 bases and 9 bases, in that order; junction bases with no gene match: 10. Looked up from germline, CDR1 is SEHNR and CDR2 is FQNEAQ (reference sequence). This CDR3 is built from 15 residues. The CDR3 nucleotides read TGTGCCAGCAGCCCGATAGGACTAGCGGGGGACAGGCAGTACTTC. Its protein product is CASSPIGLAGDRQYF.

This clonotype was seen at least ten times. V is TRBV12-3 or TRBV12-4 and J is TRBJ1-3, with a tentative D call TRBD1 (5 bases). This CDR3 comprises 16 residues. V was shortened by 7 bases and J by 0 bases, with 16 bases between the two germline ends. This CDR3 reads CASTRQSLLSGNTIYF. Here the CDR3 DNA reads TGTGCCAGCACCCGACAGTCTCTCCTCTCTGGAAACACCATATATTTT.

This clonotype was seen ten or more times. This rearrangement joins TRBV12-5 to TRBJ1-2; the D is unclear. The V gene lost 0 bases and the J gene lost 8 bases, with 10 bases spanning the gap. This CDR3 has 13 residues. Germline V gene data show CDR1 as LGHNT and CDR2 as FRNRAP. The CDR3 protein is CASGLVPGNGYTF. Written as DNA, the CDR3 is TGTGCTAGTGGTTTGGTACCGGGGAACGGCTACACCTTC. Full variable domain (remainder filled in from reference TRBV12-5 and TRBJ1-2): DARVTQTPRHKVTEMGQEVTMRCQPILGHNTVFWYRQTMMQGLELLAYFRNRAPLDDSGMPKDRFSAEMPDATLATLKIQPSEPRDSAVYFCASGLVPGNGYTFGSGTRLTVV.

This clonotype was recorded many times. The rearrangement uses TRBV28 and TRBJ1-1, with TRBD1 matching 8 bases. This CDR3 is built from 14 residues. From germline, CDR1 is MDHEN and CDR2 SYDVKM. CDR3: CATHRGGVNTEAFF. Written as DNA, the CDR3 is TGTGCTACACACAGGGGGGGAGTGAACACTGAAGCTTTCTTT.

This clonotype has a count of ten or more. The chain carries TRBV6-2 or TRBV6-3 and TRBJ2-7; D possibly corresponds to TRBD2 (5 bases). V lost 2 bases, J lost 0 bases, and 8 bases lay in between. Germline V gene sequence: CDR1 MNHEY, CDR2 SVGEGT. The CDR3 extends over 14 amino acids. The CDR3 DNA follows: TGTGCCAGCAGTTACAGCGGTCCCTCCTACGAGCAGTACTTC. Protein product: CASSYSGPSYEQYF.

This clonotype was detected ten times or more. The chain carries TRBV20-1 and TRBJ2-7; D gene ambiguous. Germline lookup yields CDR1 DFQATT and CDR2 SNEGSKA (reference sequence). This CDR3 comprises 14 residues. The V and J ends lost 6 bases and 3 bases respectively, with 18 bases between them. The CDR3 region is CSANPLVWDYEQYF. CDR3 DNA sequence: TGCAGTGCAAACCCCCTGGTGTGGGACTACGAGCAGTACTTC.

This clonotype was observed many times. J is TRBJ1-2 and V is TRBV5-1; 9 positions agree with TRBD1. The CDR3 length is 15 residues. CDR1 and CDR2 from the germline V gene are SGHRS and YFSETQ. With V trimmed by 4 bases and J by 0 bases, 4 bases remained unmatched. CDR3 in DNA: TGCGCCAGCAGCCCGGGACAGGGAACTAACTATGGCTACACCTTC. This encodes CASSPGQGTNYGYTF.

This clonotype was observed at least ten times. The chain uses TRBV3-1 and TRBJ2-3, with TRBD2 as a possible D gene (5 bases). The CDR3 spans 15 residues. Trimming shortened V by 5 bases and J by 2 bases, and 14 bases separated the two germline ends. Germline-derived CDR1 and CDR2 are LGHDT and YNNKEL (reference sequence). The DNA for the CDR3 is TGTGCCAGCAGCTACACGGGGATATACACAGATACGCAGTATTTT. Translated: CASSYTGIYTDTQYF.

This clonotype was recorded at least ten times. V is TRBV12-3 or TRBV12-4 and J is TRBJ1-3; no reliable D call. Trimming cost V 8 bases and J 0 bases, with 8 bases left between them. CDR3 length equals 13 residues. CDR3: CASPGSSGNTIYF. CDR3 in DNA: TGTGCCAGCCCTGGGAGCTCTGGAAACACCATATATTTT.

This clonotype was counted ten times or more. V and J are TRBV25-1 and TRBJ1-4; 9 bases fit TRBD1. V shed 8 bases, J shed 5 bases, and the junction held 9 bases outside the gene matches. Germline CDR1 is MGHDK and CDR2 is SYGVNS. This CDR3 spans 15 amino acids. As DNA, the CDR3 is TGTGCCAGCGGATCGACCGGACAGGGGAATGAAAAACTGTTTTTT. This codes for CASGSTGQGNEKLFF.

This clonotype has only a few counts. This chain joins TRBV12-2 and TRBJ2-7. TRBV12-2 is an annotated pseudogene. This CDR3 is built from 14 residues. The CDR3 here is CASRLAQSRREQYV. The CDR3 bases are TGTGCAAGTCGCTTAGCGCAGAGTAGACGGGAGCAGTACGTC.

This clonotype appeared many times. The chain couples TRBV7-2 to TRBJ2-3; 10 nucleotides align to TRBD2. The ends lost 4 bases at V and 2 bases at J; junction bases unmatched: 12. The CDR3 spans 18 residues. Looked up from germline, CDR1 is SGHTA and CDR2 is FQGNSA. CDR3 sequence: CASSSLAGAPWDTDTQYF. The CDR3 DNA reads TGTGCCAGCAGCTCGCTAGCGGGGGCCCCGTGGGACACAGATACGCAGTATTTT.